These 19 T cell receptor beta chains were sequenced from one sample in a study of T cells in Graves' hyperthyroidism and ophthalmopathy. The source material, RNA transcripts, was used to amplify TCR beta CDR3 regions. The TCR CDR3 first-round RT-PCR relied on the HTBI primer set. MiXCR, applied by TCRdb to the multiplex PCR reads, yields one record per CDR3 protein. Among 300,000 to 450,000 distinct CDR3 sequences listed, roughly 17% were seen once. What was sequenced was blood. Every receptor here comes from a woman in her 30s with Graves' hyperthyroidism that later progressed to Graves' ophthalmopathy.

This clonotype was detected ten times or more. CDR3 DNA sequence: TGTGCCAGCAGCCGCGGGGACAGGACCTCTGGAAACACCATATATTTT. Amino acid sequence: CASSRGDRTSGNTIYF. The rearrangement uses TRBV28 and TRBJ1-3; 8 bases align to TRBD1. Germline V lookup: CDR1 MDHEN, CDR2 SYDVKM. The CDR3 runs to 16 residues. Trimming at V came to 6 bases and at J to 0 bases, leaving 7 bases not matched to a gene.

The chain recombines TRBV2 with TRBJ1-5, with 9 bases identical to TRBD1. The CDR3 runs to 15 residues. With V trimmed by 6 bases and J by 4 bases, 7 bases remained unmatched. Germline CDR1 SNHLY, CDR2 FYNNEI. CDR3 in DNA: TGTGCCAGCAGGCGGCTTGGGACAGGGAATCAGCCCCAGCATTTT. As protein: CASRRLGTGNQPQHF.

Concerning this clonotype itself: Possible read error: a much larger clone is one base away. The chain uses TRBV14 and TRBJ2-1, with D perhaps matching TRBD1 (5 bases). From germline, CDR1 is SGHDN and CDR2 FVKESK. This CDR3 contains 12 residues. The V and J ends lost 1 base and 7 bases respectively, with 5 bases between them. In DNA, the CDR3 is TGTGCCAGCAGCCAAGCAGGGAATGAGCAGTTCTTC. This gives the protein CASSQAGNEQFF. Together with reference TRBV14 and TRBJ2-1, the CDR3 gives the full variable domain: EAGVTQFPSHSVIEKGQTVTLRCDPISGHDNLYWYRRVMGKEIKFLLHFVKESKQDESGMPNNRFLAERTGGTYSTLKVQPAELEDSGVYFCASSQAGNEQFFGPGTRLTVL.

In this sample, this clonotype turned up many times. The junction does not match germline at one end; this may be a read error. CDR3 sequence: CSVRQPQETQYF. Here the CDR3 DNA reads TGCAGTGTTAGACAGCCCCAAGAGACCCAGTACTTC. The V call is TRBV20-1, the J call TRBJ2-5; perhaps TRBD1 as D (5 bases). Germline CDR1 reads DFQATT; CDR2 reads SNEGSKA (reference sequence). The CDR3 covers 12 residues.

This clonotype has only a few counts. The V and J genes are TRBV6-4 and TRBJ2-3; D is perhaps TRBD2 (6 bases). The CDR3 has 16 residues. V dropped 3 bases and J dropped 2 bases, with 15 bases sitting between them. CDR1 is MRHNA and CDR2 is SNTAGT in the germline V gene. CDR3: CASSEVAGKNTDTQYF. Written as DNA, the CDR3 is TGTGCCAGCAGTGAAGTGGCGGGGAAAAACACAGATACGCAGTATTTT.

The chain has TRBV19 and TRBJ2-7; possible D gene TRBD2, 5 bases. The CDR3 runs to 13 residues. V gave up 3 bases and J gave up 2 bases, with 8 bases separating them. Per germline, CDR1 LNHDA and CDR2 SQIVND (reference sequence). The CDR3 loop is CASSIPGTYEQYF. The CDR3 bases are TGTGCCAGTAGTATCCCGGGAACCTACGAGCAGTACTTC.

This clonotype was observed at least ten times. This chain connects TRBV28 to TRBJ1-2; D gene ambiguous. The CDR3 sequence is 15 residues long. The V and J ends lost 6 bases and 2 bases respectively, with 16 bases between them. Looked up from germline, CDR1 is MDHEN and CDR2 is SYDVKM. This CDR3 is CASSPWEGTNYGYTF. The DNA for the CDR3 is TGTGCCAGCAGCCCATGGGAGGGTACAAACTATGGCTACACCTTC.

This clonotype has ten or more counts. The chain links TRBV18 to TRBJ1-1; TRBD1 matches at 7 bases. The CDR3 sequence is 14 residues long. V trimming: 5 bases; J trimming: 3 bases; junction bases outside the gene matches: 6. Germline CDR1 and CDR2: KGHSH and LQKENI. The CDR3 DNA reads TGTGCCAGCTCAGATGGGACAGCGTACACTGAAGCTTTCTTT. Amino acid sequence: CASSDGTAYTEAFF.

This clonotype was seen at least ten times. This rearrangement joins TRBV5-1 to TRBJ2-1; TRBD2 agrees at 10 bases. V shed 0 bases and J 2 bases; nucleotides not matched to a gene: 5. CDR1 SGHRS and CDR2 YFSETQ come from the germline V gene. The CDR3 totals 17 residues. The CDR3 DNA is TGCGCCAGCAGCTTGGGTACCAGCGGGGGGGCCTACAATGAGCAGTTCTTC. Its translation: CASSLGTSGGAYNEQFF.

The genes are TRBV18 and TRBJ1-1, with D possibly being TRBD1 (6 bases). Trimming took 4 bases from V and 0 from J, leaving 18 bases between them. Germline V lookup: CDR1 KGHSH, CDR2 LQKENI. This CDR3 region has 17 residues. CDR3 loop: CASSRRGGAEMNTEAFF. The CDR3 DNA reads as TGTGCCAGCTCACGCAGGGGCGGAGCGGAGATGAACACTGAAGCTTTCTTT.

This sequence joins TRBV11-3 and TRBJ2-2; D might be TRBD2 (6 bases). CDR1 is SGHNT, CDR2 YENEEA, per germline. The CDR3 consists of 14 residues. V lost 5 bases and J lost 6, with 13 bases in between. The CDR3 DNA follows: TGTGCCAGCAGCGAAGGAGGGGATTCCGGGGAGCTGTTTTTT. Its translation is CASSEGGDSGELFF.

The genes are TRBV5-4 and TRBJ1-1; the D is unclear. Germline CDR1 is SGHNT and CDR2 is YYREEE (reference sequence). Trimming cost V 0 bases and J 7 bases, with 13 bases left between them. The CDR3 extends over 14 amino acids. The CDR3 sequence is CASSLGRSDGEAFF. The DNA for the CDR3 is TGTGCCAGCAGCTTGGGACGTTCAGACGGTGAAGCTTTCTTT. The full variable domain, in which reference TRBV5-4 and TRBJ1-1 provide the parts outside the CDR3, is ETGVTQSPTHLIKTRGQQVTLRCSSQSGHNTVSWYQQALGQGPQFIFQYYREEENGRGNFPPRFSGLQFPNYSSELNVNALELDDSALYLCASSLGRSDGEAFFGQGTRLTVV.

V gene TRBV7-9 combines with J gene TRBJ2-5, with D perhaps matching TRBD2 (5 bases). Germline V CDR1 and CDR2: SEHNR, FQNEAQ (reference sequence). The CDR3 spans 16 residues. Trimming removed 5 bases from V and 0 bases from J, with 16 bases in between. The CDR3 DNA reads TGTGCCAGCAGCCCGCGGACGGGATGGTACCAAGAGACCCAGTACTTC. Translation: CASSPRTGWYQETQYF.

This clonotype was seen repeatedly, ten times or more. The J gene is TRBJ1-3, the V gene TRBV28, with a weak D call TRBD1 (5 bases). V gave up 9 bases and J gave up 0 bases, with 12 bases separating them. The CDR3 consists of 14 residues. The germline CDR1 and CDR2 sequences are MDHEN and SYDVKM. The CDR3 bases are TGTGCCAGTCGATCGGGGACCTCTGGAAACACCATATATTTT. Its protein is CASRSGTSGNTIYF.

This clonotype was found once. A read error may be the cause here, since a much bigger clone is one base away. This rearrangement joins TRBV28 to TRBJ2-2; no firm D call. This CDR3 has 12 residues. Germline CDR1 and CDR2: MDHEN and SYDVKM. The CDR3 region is CANSRLEGELFF. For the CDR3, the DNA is TGTGCCAACAGTCGCCTTGAAGGGGAGCTGTTTTTT.

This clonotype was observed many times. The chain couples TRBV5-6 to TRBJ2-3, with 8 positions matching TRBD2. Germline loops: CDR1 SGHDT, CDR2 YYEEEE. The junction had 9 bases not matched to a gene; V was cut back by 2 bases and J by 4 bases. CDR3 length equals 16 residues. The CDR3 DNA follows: TGTGCCAGCAGCTTTGAACTAGCGGATGGCGCAGATACGCAGTATTTT. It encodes CASSFELADGADTQYF.

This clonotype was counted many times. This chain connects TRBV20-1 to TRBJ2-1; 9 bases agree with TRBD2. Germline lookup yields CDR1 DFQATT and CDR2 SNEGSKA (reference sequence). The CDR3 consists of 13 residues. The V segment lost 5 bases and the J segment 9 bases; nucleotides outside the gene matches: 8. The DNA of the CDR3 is TGCAGTGCTGCCCGACTAGCGGCGGGTGAGCAGTTCTTC. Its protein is CSAARLAAGEQFF.

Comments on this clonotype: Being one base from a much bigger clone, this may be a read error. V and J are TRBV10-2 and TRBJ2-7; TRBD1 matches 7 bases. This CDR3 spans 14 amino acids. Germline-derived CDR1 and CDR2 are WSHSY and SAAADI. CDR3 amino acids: CASSDLQGFDERYF. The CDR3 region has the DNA TGCGCCAGCAGTGATCTACAGGGGTTCGACGAGCGGTACTTC.

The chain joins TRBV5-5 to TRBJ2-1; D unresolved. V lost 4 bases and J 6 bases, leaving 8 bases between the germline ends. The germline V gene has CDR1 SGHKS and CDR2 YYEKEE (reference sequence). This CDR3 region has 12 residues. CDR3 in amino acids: CASSLWGNEQFF. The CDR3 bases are TGTGCCAGCAGCCTATGGGGCAATGAGCAGTTCTTC.